What follows are 7 T cell receptor beta chains derived from one specimen sequenced in a study of T cell changes during pregnancy in multiple sclerosis. Sequenced by immunoSEQ multiplex PCR; TCRdb stores in-frame clones only, minus some. The sample consists of about 99,000 clones, roughly 93% of them appearing once. The sample consisted of peripheral blood, taken after pregnancy. The receptors originated from a female donor with multiple sclerosis, enrolled in a pregnancy study.

The sample holds one count of this clone. The gene calls are TRBV12-1 and TRBJ1-5; whether TRBD1, the table's D call, matches the DNA was not checked. TRBV12-1 is a pseudogene segment. The CDR3 extends over 15 amino acids. CDR3 DNA sequence: TGTGCCATTCTCCACAGGGTAATTAGCAATCAGCCCCAGCATTTT. The encoded protein is CAILHRVISNQPQHF.

The chain combines TRBV9 with TRBJ1-2, with D unresolved. Germline-derived CDR1 and CDR2 are SGDLS and YYNGEE. CDR3 length equals 16 residues. Between the trimmed V and J ends, which lost 2 bases and 0 bases, there was a span of 14 bases. The CDR3 loop reads CASSVESVGANYGYTF. CDR3 DNA: TGTGCCAGCAGCGTCGAATCAGTCGGAGCTAACTATGGCTACACCTTC.

The CDR3 region is CASSAGWRRNSYNEQFF. The CDR3 region has the DNA TGTGCCAGTAGTGCCGGATGGAGGAGGAATTCCTACAATGAGCAGTTCTTC. The chain employs TRBV19 and TRBJ2-1; weak D call: TRBD2 (5 bases). This CDR3 has 17 residues. CDR1 LNHDA and CDR2 SQIVND come from the germline V gene (reference sequence). Between the trimmed V and J ends, which lost 5 bases and 1 base, there was a span of 18 bases.

The V call is TRBV5-1, the J call TRBJ2-2, with TRBD2 matching over 9 bases. With V trimmed by 5 bases and J by 4 bases, 9 bases remained unmatched. There are 16 residues in the CDR3. Per germline, CDR1 SGHRS and CDR2 YFSETQ. The CDR3 sequence: CASSPFRGGGTGELFF. The CDR3 DNA reads TGCGCCAGCAGTCCCTTCCGCGGGGGGGGCACCGGGGAGCTGTTTTTT.

J is TRBJ2-5 and V is TRBV27; D is ambiguous. The germline V gene encodes CDR1 MNHEY and CDR2 SMNVEV (reference sequence). Trimming stripped 3 bases from V and 3 bases from J, with 2 bases between. CDR3 size: 11 residues. CDR3 bases: TGTGCCAGCAGTTTTAAAGAGACCCAGTACTTC. Residues: CASSFKETQYF.

CDR3 nucleotide sequence: TGTGCCAGCAGTGAAGGTGTGGACATCACCTCCTACGAGCAGTACTTC. Amino acid sequence: CASSEGVDITSYEQYF. The gene calls are TRBV2 and TRBJ2-7; D is perhaps TRBD1 (5 bases). The CDR3 runs 16 residues. Trimming left V 1 base short and J 0 bases short, with 13 bases between. The germline V gene encodes CDR1 SNHLY and CDR2 FYNNEI.

This clone appeared once. The gene calls are TRBV6-1 and TRBJ1-1, with 9 bases matching TRBD1. This CDR3 comprises 15 residues. J gave up 11 bases and V 3 bases, and 13 bases lay outside the gene matches. CDR1 MNHNS and CDR2 SASEGT come from the germline V gene. The CDR3 bases are TGTGCCAGCAGTGAGAGAGGCGGACAGGGGAGTTACGCTTTCTTT. Amino acid sequence: CASSERGGQGSYAFF.